The rows below give T cell receptor beta chains drawn from one sample of a study of blood T cell repertoires in COVID-19. Clones were sequenced by immunoSEQ multiplex PCR, and TCRdb holds only the in-frame ones, with some missing. The table lists fewer than 250,000 clones, 85% of them singletons. Sequencing used peripheral blood. The receptors derive from a man in his forties with acute or convalescent COVID-19. Each CDR3 is given with its conserved first and last residue. D genes are given only for firm matches. Clone size appears in some rows only: once, few, many, or a class for an expanded clone.

TRBJ2-3 | once | TRBV28 | TRBD2 | CASSPPRGGGAGDTQYF | TGTGCCAGCAGTCCCCCCCGGGGCGGGGGGGCCGGAGATACGCAGTATTTT
TRBJ1-1 | few | TRBV5-1 | TRBD1 | CASSLLSTGATEAFF | TGCGCCAGCAGCTTGTTATCCACAGGGGCCACTGAAGCTTTCTTT
TRBJ2-7 | - | TRBV11-2 | - | CASSPRTALSYEQYF | TGTGCCAGCAGCCCTCGGACAGCCCTCTCCTACGAGCAGTACTTC
TRBJ2-2 | - | TRBV11-2 | TRBD1 | CASSFTQQGSNTGELFF | TGTGCCAGCAGCTTCACTCAACAGGGGAGTAACACCGGGGAGCTGTTTTTT
TRBJ2-7 | - | TRBV27 | TRBD1 | CASSPNRDRDYEQYF | TGTGCCAGCAGTCCGAATCGGGACAGGGACTACGAGCAGTACTTC
TRBJ1-4 | - | TRBV30 | TRBD1 | CAWDRAEEKLFF | TGTGCCTGGGACAGGGCCGAAGAAAAACTGTTTTTT
TRBJ2-1 | - | TRBV7-9 | - | CASSFWEYNEQFF | TGTGCCAGCAGCTTTTGGGAGTACAATGAGCAGTTCTTC
TRBJ2-3 | - | TRBV5-1 | - | CASSLSQSTDTQYF | TGCGCCAGCAGCTTGAGTCAGAGCACAGATACGCAGTATTTT
TRBJ1-1 | - | TRBV7-2 | TRBD1 | CASTRDRGDTEAFF | TGTGCCAGCACCAGGGACAGGGGGGACACTGAAGCTTTCTTT
TRBJ2-5 | - | TRBV12-3/TRBV12-4 | - | CASSPSQETQYF | TGTGCCAGCAGTCCTTCCCAGGAGACCCAGTACTTC
TRBJ1-6 | - | TRBV5-6 | TRBD1 | CASGRDSISPLHF | TGTGCCAGCGGCCGGGACAGTATCTCACCCCTCCACTTT
TRBJ2-3 | - | TRBV3-1/TRBV3-2 | TRBD2 | CASTQLAGGKVAQYF | TGTGCCAGCACACAACTAGCGGGGGGCAAAGTGGCGCAGTATTTT
TRBJ2-1 | many | TRBV2 | TRBD2 | CASRAGLASYNEQFF | TGTGCCAGCAGGGCGGGACTAGCGTCCTACAATGAGCAGTTCTTC
TRBJ2-3 | once | TRBV5-6 | TRBD1 | CASSLDRGKQDTQYF | TGTGCCAGCAGCTTGGACAGGGGAAAGCAAGATACGCAGTATTTT
TRBJ1-2 | - | TRBV7-2 | - | CASSLGAGTLYGYTF | TGTGCCAGCAGCTTAGGGGCAGGGACACTCTATGGCTACACCTTC
TRBJ2-5 | once | TRBV19 | TRBD2 | CASSTLRGSGGLETQYF | TGTGCCAGTAGTACACTCCGGGGAAGCGGGGGGCTGGAGACCCAGTACTTC
TRBJ2-3 | - | TRBV9 | - | CASSVGEDTQYF | TGTGCCAGCAGCGTAGGCGAAGATACGCAGTATTTT
TRBJ1-5 | - | TRBV4-2 | - | CASSPLITEWGNQPQHF | TGTGCCAGCAGCCCCCTTATAACAGAATGGGGCAATCAGCCCCAGCATTTT
TRBJ2-3 | - | TRBV7-9 | - | CASSYYTDTQYF | TGTGCCAGCAGTTACTACACAGATACGCAGTATTTT
TRBJ1-5 | - | TRBV18 | TRBD1 | CASSPGQGLQPQHF | TGTGCCAGCTCACCCGGACAGGGGCTTCAGCCCCAGCATTTT
TRBJ2-1 | - | TRBV6-5 | TRBD1 | CASSLEGASYNEQFF | TGTGCCAGCAGCCTAGAGGGGGCTTCCTACAATGAGCAGTTCTTC
TRBJ2-7 | - | TRBV5-1 | - | CASSLGLAVSEQYF | TGCGCCAGCAGCTTGGGGCTAGCAGTAAGCGAGCAGTACTTC
TRBJ2-7 | once | TRBV6-5 | - | CASTVDRRGLSEQYF | TGTGCCAGCACCGTCGACCGGCGGGGATTGAGCGAGCAGTACTTC
TRBJ1-2 | - | TRBV7-2 | TRBD1 | CASSLQGQGGDGYTF | TGTGCCAGCAGCTTACAGGGACAGGGGGGGGATGGCTACACCTTC
TRBJ1-2 | few | TRBV3-1/TRBV3-2 | TRBD1 | CASSQGQGAYYGYTF | TGTGCCAGCAGCCAAGGACAGGGGGCCTACTATGGCTACACCTTC
TRBJ2-2 | few | TRBV9 | - | CASSVGASSGELFF | TGTGCCAGCAGCGTAGGGGCTAGCTCCGGGGAGCTGTTTTTT
TRBJ2-3 | - | TRBV4-1 | - | CASSQTPGAFSTDTQYF | TGCGCCAGCAGCCAGACCCCAGGGGCGTTTAGCACAGATACGCAGTATTTT
TRBJ1-2 | - | TRBV7-8 | - | CASSSPGLIYDGYTF | TGTGCCAGCAGCTCCCCCGGACTGATTTACGATGGCTACACCTTC
TRBJ1-2 | - | TRBV7-9 | TRBD1 | CASTPQGAEIYGYTF | TGTGCCAGCACCCCACAGGGGGCGGAAATATATGGCTACACCTTC
TRBJ2-7 | - | TRBV10-2 | - | CASSESSTSSYEQYF | TGCGCCAGCAGTGAGTCCTCGACATCCTCCTACGAGCAGTACTTC
TRBJ2-7 | - | TRBV19 | TRBD2 | CASSSGGPYEQYF | TGTGCCAGTAGTAGCGGGGGGCCCTACGAGCAGTACTTC
TRBJ1-6 | - | TRBV30 | - | CAGMEEDYGSPLHF | TGTGCTGGAATGGAAGAGGACTACGGATCACCCCTCCACTTT
TRBJ1-5 | - | TRBV2 | - | CASSDSGGTSPQHF | TGTGCCAGCAGTGACTCGGGGGGGACCTCACCCCAGCATTTT
TRBJ2-2 | - | TRBV7-2 | TRBD2 | CASSLTSGAAGTGELFF | TGTGCCAGCAGCTTAACTAGCGGGGCCGCGGGGACCGGGGAGCTGTTTTTT
TRBJ1-2 | - | TRBV5-1 | TRBD1 | CASSLGGQGHYGYTF | TGCGCCAGCAGCTTGGGGGGACAGGGCCACTATGGCTACACCTTC